These 19 T cell receptor beta chains originate from one sample sequenced in a study of a mutant IDH1 vaccine in newly diagnosed glioma. Time point described: week 47, end of study. Each vaccine dose was 300 ug of mutant IDH1 20-mer peptide, with topical imiquimod. Antigens for these TCRs are unknown. Produced via immunoSEQ multiplex PCR; TCRdb's table is partial and in-frame only. The sample has roughly 34,000 clones, 75% to 95% seen once. The material sequenced was PBMCs, taken from a glioma patient whose treatment included an IDH1 peptide vaccine. Receptor source: a woman in her forties with glioma.

This clone was counted a few times. This chain links TRBV6-5 with TRBJ1-5, with D perhaps matching TRBD1 (6 bases). The CDR3 has 14 amino acids. CDR1 is MNHEY and CDR2 is SVGAGI in the germline V gene. The germline V and J ends were trimmed by 4 bases and 1 base, with 8 bases remaining between them. This CDR3 is CASSLGGSNQPQHF. For the CDR3, the DNA is TGTGCCAGCAGTTTAGGGGGAAGCAATCAGCCCCAGCATTTT.

J is TRBJ2-2 and V is TRBV15; 13 bases agree with TRBD2. V was pared by 2 bases and J by 6 bases, with 6 bases of the junction left unmatched. Germline-derived CDR1 and CDR2 are LNHNV and YYDKDF (reference sequence). CDR3 length equals 17 residues. CDR3 in amino acids: CATSRFGLAGVAGELFF. The CDR3 DNA reads as TGTGCCACCAGCAGATTTGGACTAGCGGGAGTAGCCGGGGAGCTGTTTTTT.

The CDR3 reads CASSPTSGSSYEQYF. CDR3 sequence (DNA): TGTGCCAGCAGCCCGACTAGCGGGAGCTCCTACGAGCAGTACTTC. The chain carries TRBV2 and TRBJ2-5; 12 positions match TRBD2. The DNA end is more similar to TRBJ2-7, so the J call may be wrong. Germline V gene sequence: CDR1 SNHLY, CDR2 FYNNEI. The CDR3 spans 15 residues.

This chain connects TRBV6-9 to TRBJ2-7; TRBD2 agrees at 7 bases. This CDR3 region has 14 residues. Germline loops: CDR1 MNHGY, CDR2 SVAAGI. The junction had 3 bases not matched to a gene; V was cut back by 2 bases and J by 2 bases. The CDR3 here is CASSYRTSPYEQYF. In nucleotides, the CDR3 is TGTGCCAGCAGTTATAGGACTAGTCCCTACGAGCAGTACTTC.

The chain links TRBV10-2 to TRBJ2-5, with 8 positions matching TRBD2. J was trimmed by 9 bases and V by 2 bases; bases with no gene match: 8. Germline V gene lookup returns CDR1 WSHSY and CDR2 SAAADI. The length of the CDR3 is 14 residues. The CDR3 DNA is TGCGCCAGCAGTGAGCCCGGGGGGGGCTCGCCCCAGTACTTC. Translated: CASSEPGGGSPQYF.

The chain couples TRBV19 to TRBJ1-6, with 8 bases aligning to TRBD1. The CDR3 totals 15 residues. The germline V gene encodes CDR1 LNHDA and CDR2 SQIVND (reference sequence). The trim removed 5 bases at V and 10 bases at J, leaving 10 bases unmatched. This chain's CDR3 is CASSSQGDGGSPLHF. Written as DNA, the CDR3 is TGTGCCAGTAGTTCACAGGGGGATGGAGGCTCACCCCTCCACTTT.

The genes are TRBV7-2 and TRBJ2-7; a weak D match, TRBD2 (5 bases). V was trimmed by 5 bases and J by 1 base, leaving 9 bases between them. Per germline, CDR1 SGHTA and CDR2 FQGNSA. The CDR3 runs 13 residues. The CDR3: CASSKTGSYEQYF. CDR3 DNA: TGTGCCAGCAGCAAAACGGGGTCCTACGAGCAGTACTTC.

J is TRBJ2-5 and V is TRBV5-1; the D call may be TRBD1 or TRBD2 (6 bases each). Trimming shortened V by 0 bases and J by 5 bases, and 17 bases separated the two germline ends. CDR3 length: 16 amino acids. The germline V gene has CDR1 SGHRS and CDR2 YFSETQ. Here the CDR3 reads CASSLESGAFGETQYF. The CDR3 region has the DNA TGCGCCAGCAGCTTGGAATCGGGGGCCTTCGGGGAGACCCAGTACTTC.

The chain couples TRBV5-5 to TRBJ1-1; no clear D gene. Per germline, CDR1 SGHKS and CDR2 YYEKEE (reference sequence). V was trimmed by 0 bases and J by 5 bases, leaving 8 bases between them. This CDR3 spans 13 amino acids. The DNA of the CDR3 is TGTGCCAGCAGCTTGGCTGCGGGGACTGAAGCTTTCTTT. It codes for CASSLAAGTEAFF.

The chain carries TRBV5-5 and TRBJ2-7, with D tentatively TRBD2 (6 bases). The CDR3 length is 13 residues. V shed 3 bases and J shed 5 bases, with 12 bases lying between them. Germline-derived CDR1 and CDR2 are SGHKS and YYEKEE (reference sequence). CDR3 sequence (DNA): TGTGCCAGCAGCTCGGGACTGTCTCACGAGCAGTACTTC. This encodes CASSSGLSHEQYF.

The rearrangement uses TRBV30 and TRBJ2-1; no reliable D call. V was cut by 1 base and J by 4 bases, with 11 bases left in between. The CDR3 contains 14 residues. From germline, CDR1 is GTSNPN and CDR2 SVGIG (reference sequence). The CDR3: CAWSEDLKYNEQFF. The DNA for the CDR3 is TGTGCCTGGAGTGAAGACTTAAAATACAATGAGCAGTTCTTC.

The V and J genes are TRBV29-1 and TRBJ2-7; 9 nucleotides match TRBD1. CDR3 length equals 14 residues. V shed 7 bases and J 1 base; nucleotides not matched to a gene: 8. Germline CDR1 is SQVTM and CDR2 is ANQGSEA. In DNA form, the CDR3 reads TGCAGCGCTCTCTCCGGGACAGGGTCCTACGAGCAGTACTTC. Its protein is CSALSGTGSYEQYF.

The chain has TRBV25-1 and TRBJ2-3, with D possibly TRBD2 on 5 matching bases. Trimming cost V 5 bases and J 10 bases, with 13 bases left between them. The CDR3 is 12 residues long. In germline, CDR1 is MGHDK, CDR2 SYGVNS. As DNA, the CDR3 is TGTGCCAGCAGTAGCGGTACAGCGGCGCAGTATTTT. Amino acids: CASSSGTAAQYF.

V usage is TRBV2 and J usage is TRBJ2-3; TRBD1 might be the D (5 bases). Germline V CDR1 and CDR2: SNHLY, FYNNEI. Trimming pared 4 bases from V and 0 bases from J, leaving 11 bases between. The CDR3 is 15 amino acids. The CDR3 region is CASSGGSASTDTQYF. The CDR3 DNA reads as TGTGCCAGCAGTGGGGGCAGCGCTAGCACAGATACGCAGTATTTT. Using reference TRBV2 and TRBJ2-3 for the parts outside the CDR3, the full variable domain is EPEVTQTPSHQVTQMGQEVILRCVPISNHLYFYWYRQILGQKVEFLVSFYNNEISEKSEIFDDQFSVERPDGSNFTLKIRSTKLEDSAMYFCASSGGSASTDTQYFGPGTRLTVL.

This chain uses TRBV6-5 with TRBJ1-2; 8 bases agree with TRBD1. CDR1 and CDR2 from the germline V gene are MNHEY and SVGAGI. This CDR3 has 13 residues. The trim removed 5 bases at V and 2 bases at J, leaving 1 base unmatched. CDR3 residues: CASSAGGNYGYTF. The CDR3 region has the DNA TGTGCCAGCAGTGCAGGGGGCAACTATGGCTACACCTTC.

The chain uses TRBV9 and TRBJ1-6; no clear D. This CDR3 contains 15 residues. V shed 5 bases and J shed 6 bases, with 15 bases lying between them. Germline CDR1 SGDLS, CDR2 YYNGEE. In DNA, the CDR3 is TGTGCCAGCAGTCCCGCCGGGGTTGGTAATTCACCCCTCCACTTT. This encodes CASSPAGVGNSPLHF.

This rearrangement joins TRBV6-7 to TRBJ2-3; 13 nucleotides line up with TRBD2. TRBV6-7 is flagged as an ORF with uncertain function. This CDR3 comprises 19 residues. V was clipped by 4 bases and J by 0 bases; unmatched bases: 10. The CDR3 loop is CASSLTTSGGQRSTDTQYF. DNA of the CDR3: TGTGCCAGCAGTTTAACGACTAGCGGGGGGCAAAGGAGCACAGATACGCAGTATTTT.

The table lists this clone with a count of one. The V call is TRBV5-1, the J call TRBJ1-2; 8 positions match TRBD1. Germline V gene data show CDR1 as SGHRS and CDR2 as YFSETQ. This CDR3 is built from 16 residues. The junction had 9 bases not matched to a gene; V was cut back by 0 bases and J by 5 bases. In DNA form, the CDR3 reads TGCGCCAGCAGCTTGGAGCCAGGGGGCTATGGATATGGCTACACCTTC. It yields the protein CASSLEPGGYGYGYTF.

The chain joins TRBV4-1 to TRBJ2-1, with D uncertain. This CDR3 has 16 residues. Germline V gives CDR1 MGHRA, CDR2 YSYEKL. V lost 0 bases and J 4 bases, leaving 13 bases between the germline ends. The CDR3 DNA follows: TGCGCCAGCAGCCAAGAGGCCCCAAAAGGGTACAATGAGCAGTTCTTC. Translating gives CASSQEAPKGYNEQFF.